This TCR beta chain was sequenced in a study of T cell repertoires in cytomegalovirus infection. With 5 bases clipped from V and 8 bases from J, the junction kept 11 bases outside the gene matches. Germline V gene sequence: CDR1 MDHEN, CDR2 SYDVKM. This CDR3 is built from 14 residues. The sample holds a few counts of this clonotype. The antigen remains undetermined. TCRdb used MiXCR to reprocess the reads, holding one entry per CDR3 protein. The repertoire holds hundreds of thousands of distinct CDR3 sequences, approximately 24% seen once, with roughly 8% in the top ten. The study's findings and limits: Ex vivo, HLA-C-restricted CMV-specific TCR beta clonotypes prevailed over the rest of the response.

The chain employs TRBV28 and TRBJ1-1, with TRBD1 matching over 7 bases. The TCR was taken from a human donor in good health (CMV status not recorded). Some clones in this sample may be carry-over from other donors' samples. The sequencing input was CD8+ T cells from PBMCs. The CDR3 loop reads CASSGGTAGYEAFF. The CDR3 region has the DNA TGTGCCAGCAGTGGGGGGACAGCCGGATACGAAGCTTTCTTT.